This TCR beta chain appears in the sequencing data of a study of T cells in Graves' hyperthyroidism and ophthalmopathy (dated 2019 in TCRdb). General notes on the study: Peripheral blood was sampled at the time of initial diagnosis, prior to any treatment. To identify distinguishing TCR V-J signatures, a discovery cohort of around 100 patients was used, comprising 43 with Graves' ophthalmopathy and approximately 58 with stable Graves' hyperthyroidism. An independent validation cohort of about 20 hyperthyroidism patients and approximately 16 patients who later progressed to ophthalmopathy tested prospective prediction of ophthalmopathy. The approximately 98 discovery patients were randomly divided into training and test sets at a 7:3 ratio. In over five Graves' hyperthyroidism patients, the study also compared T-cell repertoires from thyroid tissue with T-cell repertoires from blood. After blood sampling, hyperthyroidism patients were treated with methimazole at a starting dose of 30 mg daily, and ophthalmopathy patients were treated with high-dose intravenous methylprednisolone. According to the paper, TCR Vbeta CDR3 sequencing was carried out on over 130 peripheral blood samples, which came from fewer than 50 ophthalmopathy, roughly 75 hyperthyroidism and approximately 17 progressor patients. General findings and caveats noted by the study authors: Most expanded thyroid clonotypes (frequency above 0.001) were also detected in blood, suggesting blood repertoires may reflect thyroid immune responses. Sample size was not statistically predetermined, and investigators were not blinded to group allocation. A 13 V-J signature model separated ophthalmopathy from stable hyperthyroidism, with about 90% sensitivity and 81% to 82% specificity in cross-validation and 80%/75% in testing. In validation, the model predicted progression to ophthalmopathy a median of around six months before onset, with about 67% sensitivity and about 72% specificity.

Inclusive of the bounding cysteine and phenylalanine, the CDR3 is 15 residues long. Only the CDR3 portion is preserved as DNA: 45 bases, with reading frame beginning at the first base. For CDR1 and CDR2, the germline V gene lists SGDLS and YYNGEE. Trimming removed 7 bases from V and 5 bases from J; the gene matches leave 14 bases unexplained. Amplification of TCR beta CDR3 regions was carried out from RNA transcripts. The TCR CDR3 was subjected to a first round of RT-PCR using the HTBI primer set and the Qiagen OneStep RT-PCR kit. Libraries were constructed in a second round of multiplex PCR, after which size selection and purification were performed. Sequencing of the libraries was done on an Illumina HiSeq2000 using paired-end 100 bp reads. The source study handled its data this way. SOAPnuke was used to process the raw data, with reads discarded if the reads contained adapters or uncalled bases, had a mean Phred below 15, or lacked an exact constant-primer or identifier match. High-quality paired reads were merged using COPE v1.2.5, and each unique nucleotide sequence was defined as a clonotype. Clonotypes were aligned to IMGT TRBV, TRBD and TRBJ reference segments using MiTCR v1.1. Only V-J combinations with frequency above 0.0001, covering approximately 99% of repertoires, were analysed. A TCS score was defined as the ratio of F50 (clonal expansion) to E x V (chaos), with BLOSUM62-based TCRdist applied between CDR3 peptides within each V-J. Welch's t-statistics and random forest reduced 450 to 600 V-J features to around 14, which were used in a naive Bayes classifier (R e1071). TCRdb applied fastp at Q25 and MiXCR to the public reads, then kept only in-frame beta chains. Identical CDR3 protein sequences are pooled into one entry, listed with their most common genes and DNA. What appears here as the V and J calls and clone size reflects TCRdb's work, not the paper's. This sample lists under 350,000 distinct CDR3 sequences; 15% to 20% were detected once. The ten largest clones represent around 58% of the sample.

This clonotype was counted a few times. Its antigen is not yet known. A single base separates this from a much larger clone, so it may be a read error. In the ophthalmopathy patients, disease was moderately to severely active, with a Clinical Activity Score of 3 or more, a NOSPECS grade of 4 or more, and a duration of less than 3 months. Any patient with an uncontrolled infection, another autoimmune disease, pregnancy or lactation was excluded. Diagnoses were established on the basis of clinical symptoms, serum thyroxine and TRAb, thyroid ultrasound, and orbital computed tomography. PBMCs were isolated from more than 8 ml of fresh peripheral blood by Ficoll-Paque density gradient centrifugation. Total RNA was extracted with Trizol reagent, and quality was checked on an Agilent 2100 Bioanalyzer.

The sample comprised blood. The receptor comes from a woman aged 55 to 70 with Graves' ophthalmopathy. The chain uses TRBV9 and TRBJ2-5, with 7 junctional bases fitting TRBD2. The CDR3 loop reads CASSPQWEGRETQYF. The base sequence is TGTGCCAGCTCACCACAGTGGGAGGGCCGGGAGACCCAGTACTTC. The entire variable domain, with the stretches around the CDR3 drawn from the reference TRBV9 and TRBJ2-5 proteins, is DSGVTQTPKHLITATGQRVTLRCSPRSGDLSVYWYQQSLDQGLQFLIQYYNGEERAKGNILERFSAQQFPDLHSELNLSSLELGDSALYFCASSPQWEGRETQYFGPGTRLLVL.